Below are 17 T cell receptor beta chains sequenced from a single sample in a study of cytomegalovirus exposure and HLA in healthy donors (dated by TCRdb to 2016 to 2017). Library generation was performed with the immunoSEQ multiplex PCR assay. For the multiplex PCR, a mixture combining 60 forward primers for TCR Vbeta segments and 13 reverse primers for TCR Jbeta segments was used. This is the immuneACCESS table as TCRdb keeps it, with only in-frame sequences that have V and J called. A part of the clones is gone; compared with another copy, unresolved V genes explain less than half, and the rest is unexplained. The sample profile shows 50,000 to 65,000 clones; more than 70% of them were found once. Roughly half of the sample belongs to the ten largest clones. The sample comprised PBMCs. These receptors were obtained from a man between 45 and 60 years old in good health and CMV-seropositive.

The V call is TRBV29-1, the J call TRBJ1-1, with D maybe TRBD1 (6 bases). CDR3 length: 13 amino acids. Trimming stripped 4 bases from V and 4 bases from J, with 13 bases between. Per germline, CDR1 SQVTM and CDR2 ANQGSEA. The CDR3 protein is CSVGTGQTTEAFF. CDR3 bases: TGCAGCGTTGGAACCGGACAGACCACTGAAGCTTTCTTT.

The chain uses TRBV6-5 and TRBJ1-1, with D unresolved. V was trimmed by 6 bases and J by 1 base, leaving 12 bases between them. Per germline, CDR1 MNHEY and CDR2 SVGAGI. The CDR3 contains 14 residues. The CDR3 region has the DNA TGTGCCAGCAGCCCTCTCCCCTCGAACACTGAAGCTTTCTTT. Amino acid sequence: CASSPLPSNTEAFF.

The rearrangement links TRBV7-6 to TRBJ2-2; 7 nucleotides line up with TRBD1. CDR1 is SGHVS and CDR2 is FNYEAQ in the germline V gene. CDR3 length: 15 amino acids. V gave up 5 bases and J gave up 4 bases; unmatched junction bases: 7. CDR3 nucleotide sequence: TGTGCCAGCAGCCTCCGGGACAGAGGCACCGGGGAGCTGTTTTTT. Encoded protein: CASSLRDRGTGELFF.

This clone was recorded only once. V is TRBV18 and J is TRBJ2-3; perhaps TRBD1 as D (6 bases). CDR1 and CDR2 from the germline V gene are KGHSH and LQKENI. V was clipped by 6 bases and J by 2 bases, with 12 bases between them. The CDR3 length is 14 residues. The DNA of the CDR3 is TGTGCCAGCTCGAATGGACAGTACACAGATACGCAGTATTTT. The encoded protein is CASSNGQYTDTQYF.

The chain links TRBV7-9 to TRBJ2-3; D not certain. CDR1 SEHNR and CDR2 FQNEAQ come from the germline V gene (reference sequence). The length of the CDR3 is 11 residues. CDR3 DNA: TGTTCGAGCAGCCCCGGGTCGGCGCAGTATTTT. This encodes CSSSPGSAQYF. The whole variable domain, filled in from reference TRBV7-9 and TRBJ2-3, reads DTGVSQNPRHKITKRGQNVTFRCDPISEHNRLYWYRQTLGQGPEFLTYFQNEAQLEKSRLLSDRFSAERPKGSFSTLEIQRTEQGDSAMYLCSSSPGSAQYFGPGTRLTVL.

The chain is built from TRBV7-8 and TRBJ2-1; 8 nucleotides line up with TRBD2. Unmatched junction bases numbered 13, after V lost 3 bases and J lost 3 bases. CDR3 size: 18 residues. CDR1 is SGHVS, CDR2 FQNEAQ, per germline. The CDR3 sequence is CASSLGGSGRSLYNEQFF. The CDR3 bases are TGTGCCAGCAGCTTGGGGGGAAGCGGGAGAAGTCTCTACAATGAGCAGTTCTTC.

The CDR3 nucleotides are TGTGCCAGCAGCACGCCGGCGGGAGGGCCCTACGAGCAGTACTTC. Protein sequence: CASSTPAGGPYEQYF. This rearrangement joins TRBV28 to TRBJ2-5; TRBD2 aligns across 9 bases. The J call may be in error: the DNA end matches TRBJ2-7 better. Germline CDR1 reads MDHEN; CDR2 reads SYDVKM. CDR3 length equals 15 residues.

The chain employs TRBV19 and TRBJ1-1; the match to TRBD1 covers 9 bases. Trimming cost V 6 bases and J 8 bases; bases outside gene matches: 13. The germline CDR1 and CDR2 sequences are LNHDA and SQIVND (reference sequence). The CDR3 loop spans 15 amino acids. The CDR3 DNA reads TGTGCCAGTAGAATCTCGTTCCGGGACAGGGAGGAAGCTTTCTTT. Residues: CASRISFRDREEAFF.

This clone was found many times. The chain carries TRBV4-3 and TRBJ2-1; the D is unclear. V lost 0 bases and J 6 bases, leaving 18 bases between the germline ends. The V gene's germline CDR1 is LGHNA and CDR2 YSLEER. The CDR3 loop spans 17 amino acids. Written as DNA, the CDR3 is TGCGCCAGCAGCCAAGATACGATCGTACTCATCTCCAATGAGCAGTTCTTC. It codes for CASSQDTIVLISNEQFF.

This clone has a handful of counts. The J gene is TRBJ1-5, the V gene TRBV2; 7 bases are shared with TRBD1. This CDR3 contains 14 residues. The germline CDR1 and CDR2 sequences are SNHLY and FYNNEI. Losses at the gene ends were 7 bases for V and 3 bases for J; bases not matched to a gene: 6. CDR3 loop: CASKRQGINQPQHF. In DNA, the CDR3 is TGTGCCAGCAAGAGACAGGGAATCAATCAGCCCCAGCATTTT.

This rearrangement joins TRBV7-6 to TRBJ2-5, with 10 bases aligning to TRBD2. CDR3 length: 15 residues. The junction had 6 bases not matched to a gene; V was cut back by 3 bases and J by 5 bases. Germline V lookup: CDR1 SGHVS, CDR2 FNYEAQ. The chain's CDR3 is CASSLNSGRSETQYF. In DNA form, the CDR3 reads TGTGCCAGCAGCTTGAATAGCGGGAGGTCGGAGACCCAGTACTTC. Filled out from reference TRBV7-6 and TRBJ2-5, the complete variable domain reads GAGVSQSPRYKVTKRGQDVALRCDPISGHVSLYWYRQALGQGPEFLTYFNYEAQQDKSGLPNDRFSAERPEGSISTLTIQRTEQRDSAMYRCASSLNSGRSETQYFGPGTRLLVL.

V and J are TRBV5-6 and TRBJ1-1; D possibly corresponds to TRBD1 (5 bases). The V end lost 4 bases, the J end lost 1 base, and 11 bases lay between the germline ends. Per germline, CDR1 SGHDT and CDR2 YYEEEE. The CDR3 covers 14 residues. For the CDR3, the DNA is TGTGCCAGCAGCACGACAGTTCGGAACACTGAAGCTTTCTTT. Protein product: CASSTTVRNTEAFF.

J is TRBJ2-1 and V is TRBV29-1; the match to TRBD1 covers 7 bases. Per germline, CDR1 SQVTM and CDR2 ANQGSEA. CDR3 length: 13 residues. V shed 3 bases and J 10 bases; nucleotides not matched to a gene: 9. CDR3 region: CSVDVQGIREQFF. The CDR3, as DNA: TGCAGCGTTGATGTACAGGGGATAAGGGAGCAGTTCTTC.

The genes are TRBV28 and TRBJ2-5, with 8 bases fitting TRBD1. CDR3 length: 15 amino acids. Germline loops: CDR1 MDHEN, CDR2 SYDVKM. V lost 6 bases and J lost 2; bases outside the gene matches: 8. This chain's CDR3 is CASRRGQGGQETQYF. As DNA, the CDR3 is TGTGCCAGCAGACGAGGACAGGGCGGGCAAGAGACCCAGTACTTC.

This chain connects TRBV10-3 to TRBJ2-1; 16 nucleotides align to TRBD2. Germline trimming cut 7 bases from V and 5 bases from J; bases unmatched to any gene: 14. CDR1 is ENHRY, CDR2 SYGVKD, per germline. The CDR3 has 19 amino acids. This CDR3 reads CAITAQGGLAGGSHNEQFF. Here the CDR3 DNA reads TGTGCCATCACTGCCCAGGGGGGACTAGCGGGGGGGTCCCACAATGAGCAGTTCTTC.

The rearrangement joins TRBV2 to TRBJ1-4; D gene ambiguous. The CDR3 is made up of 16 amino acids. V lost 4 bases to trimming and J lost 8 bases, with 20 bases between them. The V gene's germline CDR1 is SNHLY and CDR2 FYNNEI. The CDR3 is CASSGAGRNGQEKLFF. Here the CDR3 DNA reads TGTGCCAGCAGTGGGGCGGGCAGGAACGGTCAAGAAAAACTGTTTTTT.

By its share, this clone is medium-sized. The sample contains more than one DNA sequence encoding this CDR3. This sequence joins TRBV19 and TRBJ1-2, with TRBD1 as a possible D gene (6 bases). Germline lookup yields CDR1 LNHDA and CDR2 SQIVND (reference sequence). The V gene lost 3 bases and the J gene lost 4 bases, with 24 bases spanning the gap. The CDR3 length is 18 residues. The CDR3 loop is CASSMELFGQLEAYGYTF. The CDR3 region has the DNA TGTGCCAGTAGTATGGAATTATTCGGACAGCTTGAGGCCTATGGCTACACCTTC.